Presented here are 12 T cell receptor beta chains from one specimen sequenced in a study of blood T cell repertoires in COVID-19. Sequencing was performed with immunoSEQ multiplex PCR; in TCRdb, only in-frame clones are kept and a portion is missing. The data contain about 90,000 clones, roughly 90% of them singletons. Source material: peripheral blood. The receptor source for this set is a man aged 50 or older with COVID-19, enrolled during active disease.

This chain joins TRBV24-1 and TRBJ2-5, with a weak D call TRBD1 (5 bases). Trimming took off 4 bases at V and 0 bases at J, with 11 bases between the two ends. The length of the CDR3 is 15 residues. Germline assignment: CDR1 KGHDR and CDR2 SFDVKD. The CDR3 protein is CATSDRRTNQETQYF. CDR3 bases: TGTGCCACCAGTGACCGAAGGACAAACCAAGAGACCCAGTACTTC.

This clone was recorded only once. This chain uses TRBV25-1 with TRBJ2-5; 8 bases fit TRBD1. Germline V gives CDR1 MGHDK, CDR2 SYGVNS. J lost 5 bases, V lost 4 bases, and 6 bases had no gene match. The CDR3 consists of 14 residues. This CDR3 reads CASSGSGGVETQYF. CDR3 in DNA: TGTGCCAGCAGTGGGTCAGGGGGCGTTGAGACCCAGTACTTC.

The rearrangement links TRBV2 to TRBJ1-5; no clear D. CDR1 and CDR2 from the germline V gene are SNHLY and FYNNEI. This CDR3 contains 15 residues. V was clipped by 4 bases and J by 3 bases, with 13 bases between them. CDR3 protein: CASSVNGLINQPQHF. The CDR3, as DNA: TGTGCCAGCAGTGTTAACGGACTAATCAATCAGCCCCAGCATTTT.

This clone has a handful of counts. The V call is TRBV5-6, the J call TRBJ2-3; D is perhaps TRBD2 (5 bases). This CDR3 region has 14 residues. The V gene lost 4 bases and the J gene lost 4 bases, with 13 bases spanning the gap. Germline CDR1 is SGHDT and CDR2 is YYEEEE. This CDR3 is CASSLILEADTQYF. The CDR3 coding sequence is TGTGCCAGCAGCCTGATATTGGAGGCAGATACGCAGTATTTT.

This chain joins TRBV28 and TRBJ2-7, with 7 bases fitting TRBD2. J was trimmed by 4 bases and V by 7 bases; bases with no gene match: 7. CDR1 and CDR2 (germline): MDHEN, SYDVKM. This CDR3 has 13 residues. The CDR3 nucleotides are TGTGCCAGCACGCCGGGGGGTCCTTACGAGCAGTACTTC. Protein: CASTPGGPYEQYF.

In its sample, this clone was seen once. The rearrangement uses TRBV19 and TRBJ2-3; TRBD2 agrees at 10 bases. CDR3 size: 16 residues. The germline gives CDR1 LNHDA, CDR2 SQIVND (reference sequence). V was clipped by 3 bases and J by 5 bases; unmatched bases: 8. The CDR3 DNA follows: TGTGCCAGTAGTATTTATCCAGCGGGGGGGCAAGATACGCAGTATTTT. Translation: CASSIYPAGGQDTQYF.

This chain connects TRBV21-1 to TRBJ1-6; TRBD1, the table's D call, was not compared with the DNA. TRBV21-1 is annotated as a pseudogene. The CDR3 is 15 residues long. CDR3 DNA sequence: TGTGCCAGCAGGATAATTGGACACCTTAATTCACCCCTCCACTTT. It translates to CASRIIGHLNSPLHF.

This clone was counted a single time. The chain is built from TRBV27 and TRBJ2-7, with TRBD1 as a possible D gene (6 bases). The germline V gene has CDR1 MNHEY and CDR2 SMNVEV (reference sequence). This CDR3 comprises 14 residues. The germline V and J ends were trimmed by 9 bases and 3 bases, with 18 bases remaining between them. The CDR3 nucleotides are TGTGCCAGTTGGGATCCCGGGACACACTACGAGCAGTACTTC. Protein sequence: CASWDPGTHYEQYF.

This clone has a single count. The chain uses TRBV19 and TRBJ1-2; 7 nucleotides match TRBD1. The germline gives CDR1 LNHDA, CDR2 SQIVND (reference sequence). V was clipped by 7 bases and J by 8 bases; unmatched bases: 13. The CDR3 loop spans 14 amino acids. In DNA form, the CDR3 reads TGTGCCAGTAACCTACAGGGGTCCCCCTTGGGCTACACCTTC. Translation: CASNLQGSPLGYTF. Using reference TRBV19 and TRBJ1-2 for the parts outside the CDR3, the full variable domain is DGGITQSPKYLFRKEGQNVTLSCEQNLNHDAMYWYRQDPGQGLRLIYYSQIVNDFQKGDIAEGYSVSREKKESFPLTVTSAQKNPTAFYLCASNLQGSPLGYTFGSGTRLTVV.

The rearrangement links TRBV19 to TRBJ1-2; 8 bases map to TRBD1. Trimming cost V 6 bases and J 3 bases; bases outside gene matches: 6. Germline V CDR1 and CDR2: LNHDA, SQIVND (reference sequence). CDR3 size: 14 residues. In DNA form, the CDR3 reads TGTGCCAGTAGGCCCCAGGGGGCCGACTATGGCTACACCTTC. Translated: CASRPQGADYGYTF. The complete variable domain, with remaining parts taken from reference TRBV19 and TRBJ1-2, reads DGGITQSPKYLFRKEGQNVTLSCEQNLNHDAMYWYRQDPGQGLRLIYYSQIVNDFQKGDIAEGYSVSREKKESFPLTVTSAQKNPTAFYLCASRPQGADYGYTFGSGTRLTVV.

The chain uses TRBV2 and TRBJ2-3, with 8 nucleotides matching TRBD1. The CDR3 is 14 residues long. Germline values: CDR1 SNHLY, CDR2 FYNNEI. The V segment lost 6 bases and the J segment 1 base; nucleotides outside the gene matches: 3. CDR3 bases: TGTGCCAGCAGCCCGGGACAGGGCACAGATACGCAGTATTTT. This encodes CASSPGQGTDTQYF. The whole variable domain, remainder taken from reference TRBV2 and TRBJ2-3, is EPEVTQTPSHQVTQMGQEVILRCVPISNHLYFYWYRQILGQKVEFLVSFYNNEISEKSEIFDDQFSVERPDGSNFTLKIRSTKLEDSAMYFCASSPGQGTDTQYFGPGTRLTVL.

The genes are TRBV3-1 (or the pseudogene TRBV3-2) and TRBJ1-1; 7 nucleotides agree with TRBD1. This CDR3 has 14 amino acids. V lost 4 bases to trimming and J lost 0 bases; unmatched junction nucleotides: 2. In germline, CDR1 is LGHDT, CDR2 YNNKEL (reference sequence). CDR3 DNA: TGTGCCAGCAGCCGGCAGGGGGTGAACACTGAAGCTTTCTTT. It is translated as CASSRQGVNTEAFF.